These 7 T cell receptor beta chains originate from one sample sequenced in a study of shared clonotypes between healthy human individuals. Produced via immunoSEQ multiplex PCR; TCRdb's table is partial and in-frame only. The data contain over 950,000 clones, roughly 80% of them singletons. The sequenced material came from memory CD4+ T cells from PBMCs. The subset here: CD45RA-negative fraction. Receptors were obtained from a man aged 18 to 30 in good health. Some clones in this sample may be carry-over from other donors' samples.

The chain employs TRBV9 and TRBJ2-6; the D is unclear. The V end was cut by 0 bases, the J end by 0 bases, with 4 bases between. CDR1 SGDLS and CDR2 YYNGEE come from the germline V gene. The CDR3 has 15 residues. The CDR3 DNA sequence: TGTGCCAGCAGCGTAGCCAACTCTGGGGCCAACGTCCTGACTTTC. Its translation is CASSVANSGANVLTF.

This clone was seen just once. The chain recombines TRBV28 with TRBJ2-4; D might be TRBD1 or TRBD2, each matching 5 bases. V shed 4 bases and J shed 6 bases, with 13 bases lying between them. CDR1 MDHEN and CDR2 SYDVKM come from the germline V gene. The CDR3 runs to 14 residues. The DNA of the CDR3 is TGTGCCAGCAGTTCTCTTACGGGGCGAAACATTCAGTACTTC. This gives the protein CASSSLTGRNIQYF.

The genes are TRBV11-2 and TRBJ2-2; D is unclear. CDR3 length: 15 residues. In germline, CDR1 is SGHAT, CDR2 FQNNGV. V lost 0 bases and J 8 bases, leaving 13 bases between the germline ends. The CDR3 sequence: CASSLDNRAAGELFF. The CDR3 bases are TGTGCCAGCAGCTTAGATAATAGGGCGGCGGGGGAGCTGTTTTTT.

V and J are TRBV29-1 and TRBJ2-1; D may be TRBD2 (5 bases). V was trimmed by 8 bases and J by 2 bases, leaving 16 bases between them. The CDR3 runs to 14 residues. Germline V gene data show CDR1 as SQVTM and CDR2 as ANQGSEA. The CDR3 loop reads CSTEDSFTYNEQFF. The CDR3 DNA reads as TGCAGCACTGAGGACTCCTTTACCTACAATGAGCAGTTCTTC.

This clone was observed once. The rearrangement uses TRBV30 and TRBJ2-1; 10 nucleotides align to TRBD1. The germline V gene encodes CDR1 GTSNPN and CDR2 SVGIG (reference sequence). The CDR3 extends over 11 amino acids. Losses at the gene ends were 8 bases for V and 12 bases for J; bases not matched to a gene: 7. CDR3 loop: CAGRDRGGQFF. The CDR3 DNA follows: TGTGCCGGACGGGACAGGGGAGGGCAGTTCTTC.

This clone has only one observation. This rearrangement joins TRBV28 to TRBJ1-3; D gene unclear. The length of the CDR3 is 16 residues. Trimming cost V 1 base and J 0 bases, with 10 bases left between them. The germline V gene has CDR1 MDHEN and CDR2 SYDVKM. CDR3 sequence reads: CASSLSAGRSGNTIYF. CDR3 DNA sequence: TGTGCCAGCAGTTTATCAGCAGGTCGCTCTGGAAACACCATATATTTT.

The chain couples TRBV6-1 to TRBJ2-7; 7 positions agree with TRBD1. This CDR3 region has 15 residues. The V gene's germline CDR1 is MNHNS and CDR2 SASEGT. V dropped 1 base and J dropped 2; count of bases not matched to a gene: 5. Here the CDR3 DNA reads TGTGCCAGCAGTGAAGGGAGGACAGGCACCTACGAGCAGTACTTC. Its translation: CASSEGRTGTYEQYF.